A selection of T cell receptor beta chains follows, all from one sample in a study of T cells in tuberculosis. Using immunoSEQ multiplex PCR, the repertoire was profiled, and TCRdb retains in-frame clones only, with some absent. This sample yields about 34,000 clones, of which roughly 90% are seen a single time; 2% to 2.5% belongs to the top ten. The sequencing sample was made of PBMCs. Source of these receptors: a donor between 5 and 29 years old with latent tuberculosis or without tuberculosis infection. Each CDR3 is given with its conserved first and last residue. The D gene is left open where the match is weak. The listing skips clone size in some rows; elsewhere it reads once, few, many or a size class.

v_gene,abundance,d_gene,j_gene,CDR3nt,CDR3aa
TRBV5-6,-,TRBD2,TRBJ2-3,TGTGCCAGCAGCTTGGACCCGGGAGGACTCACAGATACGCAGTATTTT,CASSLDPGGLTDTQYF
TRBV6-1,-,TRBD1,TRBJ2-7,TGTGCCAGCGGGAGCACCCAGGGGGAACGCGAGCAGTACTTC,CASGSTQGEREQYF
TRBV6-5,once,-,TRBJ2-1,TGTGCCAGCACTCAAAGCCATGAGCAGTTCTTC,CASTQSHEQFF
TRBV4-1,-,TRBD2,TRBJ2-1,TGCGCCAGCAGCCAAGTTAAACTAGCGTTCTCCTACAATGAGCAGTTCTTC,CASSQVKLAFSYNEQFF
TRBV5-1,-,-,TRBJ1-3,TGCGCCAGCAGCTCGGTGGAGGGAGCCTCTGGAAACACCATATATTTT,CASSSVEGASGNTIYF
TRBV19,-,-,TRBJ1-1,TGTGCCAGTAGTATTGGCACGAACACTGAAGCTTTCTTT,CASSIGTNTEAFF
TRBV7-2,few,-,TRBJ1-2,TGTGCCAGCAGCTTAGGAGACAGCTATGGCTACACCTTC,CASSLGDSYGYTF
TRBV6-4,-,-,TRBJ2-1,TGTGCCAGCAGTGACTCGAGGTTTGGTGAGCAGTTCTTC,CASSDSRFGEQFF
TRBV4-3,-,-,TRBJ1-1,TGCGCCAGCAGCCAGCGGGGGGACACTGAAGCTTTCTTT,CASSQRGDTEAFF
TRBV7-2,-,-,TRBJ2-2,TGTGCCAGCAGCTTATCGGGTCTCAGAAACACCGGGGAGCTGTTTTTT,CASSLSGLRNTGELFF
TRBV6-5,-,-,TRBJ1-2,TGTGCTACTAATCCGACCCTATCCTCCTATGGCTACACCTTC,CATNPTLSSYGYTF
TRBV29-1,-,TRBD1,TRBJ1-1,TGCAGCGTTGGGACAGGGGGGCCCCTAACTGAAGCTTTCTTT,CSVGTGGPLTEAFF
TRBV28,-,-,TRBJ2-7,TGTGCCAGCCAACAGGGGGGGATCTACGAGCAGTACTTC,CASQQGGIYEQYF
TRBV5-6,-,-,TRBJ1-2,TGTGCCAGCAGCTCGACGGGGTATGGCTACACCTTC,CASSSTGYGYTF
TRBV7-9,-,-,TRBJ1-5,TGTGCCAGCAGCTACGACAGAAGCAATCAGCCCCAGCATTTT,CASSYDRSNQPQHF
TRBV18,-,TRBD2,TRBJ2-7,TGTGCCAGCTCAGGCAGACTAGCGGGACCTTACGAGCAGTACTTC,CASSGRLAGPYEQYF
TRBV2,-,-,TRBJ1-5,TGTGCCAGCAGTGAACGAACGCGGGGGCAGCCCCAGCATTTT,CASSERTRGQPQHF
TRBV28,-,-,TRBJ1-6,TGTGCCTCCAAGGACAGTTCGAGCTCCTATAATTCACCCCTCCACTTT,CASKDSSSSYNSPLHF
TRBV7-9,-,TRBD1,TRBJ1-5,TGTGCCAGCAGCTCCGACAGGGTGGTAGTGGAAGCCCAGCATTTT,CASSSDRVVVEAQHF
TRBV6-6,-,-,TRBJ1-4,TGTGCCAGCAACCCCGGACATGGACGGATCGAAAAACTGTTTTTT,CASNPGHGRIEKLFF
TRBV4-1,-,TRBD1,TRBJ1-2,TGCGCCAGCAGCCAAGAGGAAGAGGGGGCGGTCGATGGCTACACCTTC,CASSQEEEGAVDGYTF
TRBV4-3,-,TRBD1,TRBJ1-6,TGCGCCAGCAGCCAAGGGACAGGGAGTAATTCACCCCTCCACTTT,CASSQGTGSNSPLHF
TRBV28,few,-,TRBJ1-3,TGTGCCAGCAGTCCCCTCACGGGTACTGGAAACACCATATATTTT,CASSPLTGTGNTIYF
TRBV2,-,TRBD1,TRBJ1-2,TGTGCCAGGGGACAGGGCCCCAACTATGGCTACACCTTC,CARGQGPNYGYTF
TRBV18,-,-,TRBJ1-1,TGTGCCAGCTCACCTGGGCCGAGAGAAGCTTTCTTT,CASSPGPREAFF
TRBV5-6,-,-,TRBJ1-1,TGTGCCAGCAGCTTGGGTGTTAGGGAGGGAAGGGCCACTGAAGCTTTCTTT,CASSLGVREGRATEAFF
TRBV28,-,-,TRBJ1-6,TGTGCCAGCTCCCGGGACAATGAAAATTCACCCCTCCACTTT,CASSRDNENSPLHF
TRBV27,-,TRBD1,TRBJ2-3,TGTGCCAGCAGTCTCCAGGACAGGACGACAGATACGCAGTATTTT,CASSLQDRTTDTQYF
TRBV7-2,-,-,TRBJ2-5,TGTGCCAGCAGCTTGCGAAGGCGGGGACCAGAGACCCAGTACTTC,CASSLRRRGPETQYF
TRBV29-1,-,TRBD2,TRBJ2-5,TGCAGCGCCCCACTACTAGCGGGGGGGGGAGAGACCCAGTACTTC,CSAPLLAGGGETQYF
TRBV2,-,TRBD2,TRBJ2-1,TGTGCCAGCAGTGAAGGGTGGATACTAGCGGGAGAGGAGCAGTTCTTC,CASSEGWILAGEEQFF
TRBV19,-,TRBD1,TRBJ2-7,TGTGCCAGTAGTATCAACCGGGACAGGGACACCTACGAGCAGTACTTC,CASSINRDRDTYEQYF
TRBV27,-,-,TRBJ2-7,TGTGCCAGCAGTTCCGGTCCCTCCTACGAGCAGTACTTC,CASSSGPSYEQYF
TRBV5-4,once,TRBD2,TRBJ2-5,TGTGCCAGCAGCTCCAATAGCGGGAGGGGTGAGACCCAGTACTTC,CASSSNSGRGETQYF
TRBV19,-,TRBD1,TRBJ2-5,TGTGCCAGTAGTACGGGACAGGGGGCTCGAGAGACCCAGTACTTC,CASSTGQGARETQYF
TRBV15,-,TRBD1,TRBJ1-4,TGTGCCACCAGCAGAGAAGGGGACAGGGGGAAAAAACTGTTTTTT,CATSREGDRGKKLFF
TRBV7-8,-,TRBD1,TRBJ1-3,TGTGCCAGCAGCTCACGTTTCCTCCGGGACAGGGCGAACACCATATATTTT,CASSSRFLRDRANTIYF
TRBV5-1,-,-,TRBJ1-2,TGCGCCAGCAGCTTGGACAGCTTGGAAGGCTACACCTTC,CASSLDSLEGYTF
TRBV19,-,TRBD1,TRBJ2-7,TGTGCCAGTAGTCCGACAGGGAGCTCCTACGAGCAGTACTTC,CASSPTGSSYEQYF
TRBV18,-,-,TRBJ1-5,TGTGCCAGCTCACCCGGGGGGACCCGAGGAGTGCCCCAGCATTTT,CASSPGGTRGVPQHF
TRBV7-2,few,TRBD1,TRBJ2-7,TGTGCCAGCAGCTTAGAACAGGGGGTGGGCGAGCAGTACTTC,CASSLEQGVGEQYF
TRBV5-4,-,-,TRBJ2-7,TGTGCCAGCAGCCGGGACTCATCCGGCGAGCAGTACTTC,CASSRDSSGEQYF
TRBV11-2,-,-,TRBJ2-7,TGTGCCAGCAGCTTAGCCTCCTCCTACGAGCAGTACTTC,CASSLASSYEQYF
TRBV28,-,TRBD2,TRBJ2-3,TGTGCCAGCAGTATCGCGGGGGGCAGCACAGATACGCAGTATTTT,CASSIAGGSTDTQYF
TRBV5-5,-,TRBD1,TRBJ1-1,TGTGCCAGCAGCTTACGGACAGGGGACTCCTCTGAAGCTTTCTTT,CASSLRTGDSSEAFF
TRBV5-4,-,TRBD1,TRBJ1-2,TGTGCCAGCAGCCCCCAACGGACAGGGGGCTATGGCTACACCTTC,CASSPQRTGGYGYTF
TRBV7-8,once,-,TRBJ2-3,TGTGCCAGCAGCTTAAGGAGCGGGCGCACAGATACGCAGTATTTT,CASSLRSGRTDTQYF
TRBV10-1,-,TRBD1,TRBJ2-3,TGCGCCAGCAGTGAGTACTCCGGGACAGGAGTCACAGATACGCAGTATTTT,CASSEYSGTGVTDTQYF
TRBV9,-,TRBD1,TRBJ2-1,TGTGCCAGCAGCGACTGGACAGGGGGCGTGGGAGTACGGCCAGGTGAGCAGTTCTTC,CASSDWTGGVGVRPGEQFF
TRBV4-2,-,-,TRBJ2-3,TGTGCCAGCAGCCAAGCTAGCACAGATACGCAGTATTTT,CASSQASTDTQYF
TRBV29-1,-,TRBD2,TRBJ2-1,TGCAGCGTTGTAGCGGGAGTTTTCAATGAGCAGTTCTTC,CSVVAGVFNEQFF
TRBV7-2,-,TRBD2,TRBJ2-5,TGTGCCAGCAGCGGGGCTAGCGGGATCCAAGAGACCCAGTACTTC,CASSGASGIQETQYF
TRBV9,-,TRBD2,TRBJ2-2,TGTGCCAGCCGGACTAGCGACCACACCGGGGAGCTGTTTTTT,CASRTSDHTGELFF
TRBV27,-,TRBD2,TRBJ2-1,TGTGCCAGCAGTTCGGGGGGGGCTTACAATGAGCAGTTCTTC,CASSSGGAYNEQFF
TRBV29-1,-,-,TRBJ2-7,TGCAGCGTTGAACGGGGCTACGAGCAGTACTTC,CSVERGYEQYF
TRBV5-1,-,-,TRBJ2-1,TGCGCCAGCAGCCCCTCGGGTGGTCAAAGCTCCTACAATGAGCAGTTCTTC,CASSPSGGQSSYNEQFF
TRBV5-4,-,-,TRBJ1-1,TGTGCCAGCAGCTTGGGCGGAGGGGAGAACACTGAAGCTTTCTTT,CASSLGGGENTEAFF
TRBV4-3,-,-,TRBJ2-6,TGCGCCAGCAGCCGGGGGGGCCCCTCTGGGGCCAACGTCCTGACTTTC,CASSRGGPSGANVLTF
TRBV6-5,once,-,TRBJ1-1,TGTGCCAGCAGTACGGGGATGAACACTGAAGCTTTCTTT,CASSTGMNTEAFF